This TCR beta chain derives from a study of T-cell memory formation after mild COVID-19 (TCRdb year 2021). General notes on the study: TCR sequence clusters from the two donors were found to be largely donor specific. T-cell clones expanding and contracting after mild COVID-19 in two donors were tracked by longitudinal TCRalpha and TCRbeta repertoire sequencing. The cohort was made up of two young adult volunteers, one female and one male, who were previously healthy.

V is cut back by 5 bases and J by 10 bases, with 12 bases in the junction unmatched. Spanning cysteine to phenylalanine, the CDR3 consists of 15 amino acids. Only the CDR3 DNA is retained, 45 bases long and in frame from the first base. For CDR1 and CDR2, the germline V gene (reference sequence) lists LGHDT and YNNKEL. With regard to this clonotype: There is no known antigen for this receptor. Base quality data are lacking; no much larger clone is found one base away.

Ficoll-Paque density gradient centrifugation was the method used to isolate PBMCs. Here is what the overall study found, with its caveats: The study covered only a couple of mild cases, and larger cohorts including severe cases with pre-infection samples were considered necessary. Contracting CD4+ clones turned up mainly in the CM and EM memory subsets, whereas EMRA was where CD8+ clones were enriched. From day 15 to 85, contracting clones showed balanced CD4/CD8 phenotypes, whereas a second wave of clones that expanded from day 15 to 37 leaned towards CD4+. The detection of some responding clones in pre-infection memory suggests that pre-existing cross-reactive memory T cells joined the SARS-CoV-2 response. The second-wave clones that peaked on day 37 were not confirmed to be SARS-CoV-2 specific.

This sample was sequenced with an Illumina NovaSeq 6000. TCRalpha and TCRbeta cDNA libraries were constructed by 5'RACE with constant-segment primers, with sample barcodes and unique molecular identifiers being introduced. Trizol reagent was used to extract RNA from every sample. Libraries were amplified in two PCR steps, with a second sample barcode and Illumina TruSeq adapters added in the second step. Libraries were sequenced on an Illumina NovaSeq with 2 x 150 bp paired-end reads. On the authors' methods: Demultiplexing of reads and collapsing into UMI-guided consensus sequences were performed with migec v1.2.7. Using mixcr v2.1.11, UMI consensuses were aligned to TRA and TRB V and J templates and then assembled into clonotypes. A clonotype was counted as expanded or contracted only when both edgeR and NoisET called the clonotype significant, with the noise models trained on biological replicates. For edgeR calls, a false discovery rate-adjusted p below 0.01 and a log2 fold-change threshold of 1 were applied. PCA with hierarchical clustering of max-normalized trajectories of the 1000 most abundant clonotypes was used as exploratory dynamics analysis. Separately sequenced CD4+ and CD8+ repertoires were used to assign the CD4 or CD8 phenotype of responding clones. The public reads were reanalyzed by TCRdb: fastp trimming at Q25, MiXCR alignment, in-frame beta chains only. For every CDR3 protein sequence, its rows merge into one entry that carries the most common genes and DNA. The V and J calls were not made by the authors but by TCRdb's processing. Present in this sample are a few hundred thousand distinct CDR3 sequences, less than 25% of which were seen just once. Approximately 8.4% of the sample is taken by the ten largest.

The sample taken for sequencing was PBMCs or a T cell subset sorted from them (not recorded which). The chain uses TRBV3-1 and TRBJ1-4, with TRBD1 matching 8 junction bases. This sequence was found in an adult woman who had mild COVID-19 (a few samples of this study predate the infection). The sample titles of this study are shuffled in the database, so cell type and time point are left out; the donor was told from shared clones. The DNA reads as follows: TGTGCCAGCAGCGACTTGAGACAGGGGTTCGGAAAACTGTTTTTT. Translated, this is CASSDLRQGFGKLFF.